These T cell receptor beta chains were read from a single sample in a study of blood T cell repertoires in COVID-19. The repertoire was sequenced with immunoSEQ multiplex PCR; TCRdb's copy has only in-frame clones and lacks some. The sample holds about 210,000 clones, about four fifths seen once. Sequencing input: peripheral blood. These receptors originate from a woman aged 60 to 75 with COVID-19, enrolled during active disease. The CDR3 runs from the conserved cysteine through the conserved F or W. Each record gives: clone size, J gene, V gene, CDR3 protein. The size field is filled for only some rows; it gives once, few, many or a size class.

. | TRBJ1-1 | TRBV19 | CASSGQMNTEAFF
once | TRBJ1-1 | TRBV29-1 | CSVYNTEAFF
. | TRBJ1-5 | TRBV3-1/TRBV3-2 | CASSQGIGGLQPQHF
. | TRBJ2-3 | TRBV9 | CASSLNRGRDSDTQYF
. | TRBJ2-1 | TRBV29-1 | CSVVGTSGSNEQFF
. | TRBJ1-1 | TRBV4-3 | CASSQDRGLTEAFF
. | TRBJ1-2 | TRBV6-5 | CASSRTGEVYTF
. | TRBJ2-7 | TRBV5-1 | CASSVSGTSGSVHEQYF
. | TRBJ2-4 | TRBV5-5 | CASSLAGKNIQYF
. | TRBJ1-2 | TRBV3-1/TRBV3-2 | CASSLRQGHGYTF
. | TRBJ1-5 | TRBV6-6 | CASCMGASRQPQHF
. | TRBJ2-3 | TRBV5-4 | CASNRKGTDTQYF
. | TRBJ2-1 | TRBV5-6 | CASSLADRGRGNEQFF
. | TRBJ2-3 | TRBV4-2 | CASSRGLAEDTQYF
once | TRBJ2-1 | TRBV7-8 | CASSSDRGRNEQFF
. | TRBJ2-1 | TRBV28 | CASERPGSYNEQFF
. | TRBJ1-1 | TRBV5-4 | CASSSVMNTEAFF
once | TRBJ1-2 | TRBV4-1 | CASSQGGKYGYTF
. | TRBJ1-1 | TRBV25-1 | CASRRGTPGEAFF
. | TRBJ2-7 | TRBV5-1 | CASSLISGGPYEQYF
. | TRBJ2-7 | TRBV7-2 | CASSLVPGWEQYF
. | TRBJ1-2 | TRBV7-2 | CASSPPPGQGVITF
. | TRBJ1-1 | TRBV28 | CASSLPGVNTEAFF
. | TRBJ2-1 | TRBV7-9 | CASSLGGLAGYLNEQFF
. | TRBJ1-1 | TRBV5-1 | CASSLGEGQMSNTEAFF
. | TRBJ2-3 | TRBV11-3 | CATSTGVGDTQYF
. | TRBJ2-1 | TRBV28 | CASSPAYNEQFF
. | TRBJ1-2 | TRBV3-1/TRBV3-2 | CASGHKGMGGYTF
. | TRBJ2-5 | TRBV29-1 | CSVGGSGETQYF
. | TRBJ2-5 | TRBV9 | CASSGGTGPQETQYF
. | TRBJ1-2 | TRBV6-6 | CASSHRGGIGYGYTF